This is a list of T cell receptor beta chains from one sample in a study of T cell responses to AZD1222 COVID-19 vaccine. This table comes from immunoSEQ multiplex PCR, and its TCRdb copy is limited to in-frame clones, with some not included. This sample has tens of thousands of clones, with roughly 91% found just once. The sample in question was peripheral blood, obtained 28 days after the second AZD1222 dose. These receptors were collected from an adult who received the AZD1222 COVID-19 vaccine. Both conserved end residues are part of each CDR3. D genes are given only for firm matches. Rows may omit the clone size; those that give it use once, few, many or a size class.

j_call v_call clone_size d_call cdr3_aa cdr3_nt
TRBJ1-3 TRBV28 - - CASSNSGNTIYF TGTGCCAGCAGCAACTCTGGAAACACCATATATTTT
TRBJ2-7 TRBV7-2 - - CASSFGYRTYEQYF TGTGCCAGCAGCTTTGGTTACAGAACCTACGAGCAGTACTTC
TRBJ2-1 TRBV12-3/TRBV12-4 - TRBD2 CASSPGLAYEQFF TGTGCCAGCAGCCCGGGACTAGCGTATGAGCAGTTCTTC
TRBJ1-5 TRBV2 - TRBD1 CASSGTGGNQPQHF TGTGCCAGCAGCGGGACAGGGGGGAATCAGCCCCAGCATTTT
TRBJ2-1 TRBV5-6 once - CASSQEGWGEQFF TGTGCCAGCAGCCAGGAGGGGTGGGGTGAGCAGTTCTTC
TRBJ1-5 TRBV6-5 - - CASRRASNQPQHF TGTGCCAGCCGCCGGGCCAGCAATCAGCCCCAGCATTTT
TRBJ1-2 TRBV12-2 - - CASSGQGWGYTF TGTGCAAGTTCGGGACAGGGTTGGGGCTACACCTTC
TRBJ2-7 TRBV19 once TRBD2 CASSTALAGGPYEQYF TGTGCCAGTAGTACCGCGCTAGCGGGGGGGCCCTACGAGCAGTACTTC
TRBJ1-5 TRBV19 - TRBD1 CASRGQAGNQPQHF TGTGCCAGTAGAGGACAGGCGGGCAATCAGCCCCAGCATTTT
TRBJ2-1 TRBV14 - TRBD1 CASSDWDRSYNEQFF TGTGCCAGCAGCGACTGGGACAGATCCTACAATGAGCAGTTCTTC
TRBJ1-2 TRBV15 - - CATSTRTDNTNYGYTF TGTGCCACCAGCACCCGGACAGACAACACTAACTATGGCTACACCTTC
TRBJ1-1 TRBV4-1 - - CASSPGDLNTEAFF TGCGCCAGCAGCCCAGGGGATTTGAACACTGAAGCTTTCTTT
TRBJ2-7 TRBV29-1 once TRBD1 CSAGDSYEQYF TGCAGCGCCGGGGACAGCTACGAGCAGTACTTC
TRBJ2-3 TRBV3-1/TRBV3-2 - - CASSSRTGSTDTQYF TGTGCCAGCAGCTCCCGGACGGGTAGCACAGATACGCAGTATTTT
TRBJ1-2 TRBV29-1 - - CSAATGNYGYTF TGCAGCGCCGCGACAGGAAATTATGGCTACACCTTC
TRBJ2-1 TRBV6-5 - TRBD2 CASRRGALLDEQFF TGTGCCAGCAGGCGGGGGGCCCTCTTAGATGAGCAGTTCTTC
TRBJ1-1 TRBV6-5 - - CASSPLMNTEAFF TGTGCCAGCAGTCCGCTGATGAACACTGAAGCTTTCTTT
TRBJ1-2 TRBV5-5 - TRBD1 CASSLLGTGSNYGYTF TGTGCCAGCAGCTTGTTGGGGACAGGGAGTAACTATGGCTACACCTTC
TRBJ1-1 TRBV5-1 - - CASSLVVGTEAFF TGCGCCAGCAGCTTGGTCGTGGGCACTGAAGCTTTCTTT
TRBJ2-1 TRBV30 - TRBD2 CAWSEGSGGAWANEQFF TGTGCCTGGAGCGAAGGTAGCGGGGGGGCCTGGGCCAATGAGCAGTTCTTC